This T cell receptor (beta chain) came from a study of kidney transplant recipient with SARS-CoV-2 infection. With respect to this clonotype: Sequence at one end of the junction differs from germline and may be a read error.

One entry per CDR3 protein results from TCRdb running MiXCR on the reads. The sample records roughly 230,000 distinct CDR3 sequences, more than 25% being singletons. This TCR came from a male patient aged 30 to 40 who had COVID-19 and was a kidney transplant recipient. The T cells may partly be graft donor cells. The sample consisted of a blood sample, taken at baseline and on approximately day 120 from a kidney transplant recipient.

CDR3 nucleotide sequence: TGTGCCAGCTCGCCACAGGGTTCCGGGGCCAACGTCCTGACTTTC. Translation: CASSPQGSGANVLTF. This chain uses TRBV18 with TRBJ2-6; a weak D match, TRBD1 (6 bases). Per germline, CDR1 KGHSH and CDR2 LQKENI. There are 15 residues in the CDR3.